This TCR beta chain was recovered during a study of T cells in Graves' hyperthyroidism and ophthalmopathy. RNA transcripts were the template for amplifying TCR beta CDR3 regions. Researchers ran a first-round RT-PCR on the TCR CDR3 using the HTBI primer set. One entry per CDR3 protein results from TCRdb running MiXCR on the multiplex PCR reads. This table has approximately 720,000 distinct CDR3 sequences, roughly 20% appearing once. Hyperthyroidism patients were newly diagnosed, had disease duration under 2 months, and were aged 18 to 65 years. Exclusion followed for patients with uncontrolled infection, other autoimmune disease, pregnancy or lactation. This clonotype occurred a few times. This CDR3 has 14 amino acids. Germline lookup yields CDR1 DFQATT and CDR2 SNEGSKA (reference sequence). V gave up 5 bases and J gave up 0 bases, with 13 bases separating them.

The sequencing input was blood. This sequence was found in a woman aged 45-59 years with Graves' hyperthyroidism that later progressed to Graves' ophthalmopathy. The genes are TRBV20-1 and TRBJ1-2; D gene ambiguous. The CDR3 nucleotides are TGCAGTGCTTTTAGCGGCAGAACTAACTATGGCTACACCTTC. It specifies CSAFSGRTNYGYTF.